The 4 T cell receptor beta chains below were found in one sample sequenced in a study of siplizumab effects on memory and regulatory T cells. The method was immunoSEQ multiplex PCR; TCRdb's version includes in-frame clones alone and lacks a portion of them. The sample shows approximately 110,000 clones, 93% of them seen only once. Material: CD4+ T cells sorted from blood. The receptors derive from a human donor in good health.

The chain has TRBV5-6 and TRBJ1-3; D is uncertain. Trimming left V 4 bases short and J 8 bases short, with 13 bases between. From germline, CDR1 is SGHDT and CDR2 YYEEEE. The CDR3 totals 13 residues. As DNA, the CDR3 is TGTGCCAGCAGCCGACCTGGAGGCGACACCATATATTTT. It translates to CASSRPGGDTIYF.

The rearrangement links TRBV5-1 to TRBJ2-3, with unresolved D. The CDR3 is 14 amino acids. Germline-derived CDR1 and CDR2 are SGHRS and YFSETQ. With 1 base removed from V and 0 bases from J, the gap between germline ends came to 6 bases. The CDR3 DNA is TGCGCCAGCAGCTTGCCCACGAGCACAGATACGCAGTATTTT. Protein sequence: CASSLPTSTDTQYF.

The gene calls are TRBV6-6 and TRBJ2-1, with D tentatively TRBD1 (6 bases). The CDR3 contains 12 residues. The V end was cut by 2 bases, the J end by 10 bases, with 9 bases between. Germline CDR1 is MNHNY and CDR2 is SVGAGI (reference sequence). DNA for the CDR3: TGTGCCAGCAGTTACGGGGGACAAGAGCAGTTCTTC. Residues: CASSYGGQEQFF.

The V gene is TRBV4-2, the J gene TRBJ1-1; 8 bases match TRBD1. Looked up from germline, CDR1 is LGHNA and CDR2 is YNFKEQ. V was clipped by 4 bases and J by 10 bases; unmatched bases: 8. This CDR3 contains 13 residues. In DNA form, the CDR3 reads TGTGCCAGCAGCCCCGACAGGGGTGTTGTAGCTTTCTTT. Amino acid sequence: CASSPDRGVVAFF.